This T cell receptor beta chain appears in the sequencing data of a study of early T cells in non-severe SARS-CoV-2 infection (dated by TCRdb to about 2021). The study in broad terms: Bulk RNA from unsorted whole blood was used for TCR sequencing, so alpha and beta chains could not be paired.

Looking up the germline V gene yields CDR1 MDHEN and CDR2 SYDVKM. The V end loses 3 bases and the J end loses 6 bases, and a stretch of 5 bases separates them. Including the terminal cysteine and phenylalanine, the CDR3 comprises 12 residues. Only CDR3 DNA remains: 36 bases, in frame from the first base. This was a case-control study nested in a cohort of healthcare workers in London, UK, who had nasopharyngeal swab PCR tests and blood samples taken every week. Between 23 and 31 March 2020, the week of the UK lockdown, healthcare workers were enrolled and then followed up weekly for as long as 16 weeks. What the work shows at the level of the full study, not this receptor alone: Matching against VDJdb was skewed toward anti-spike CD8 responses, likely underestimated virus-specific expansions, and missed private and CD4 specificities.

A word on this clonotype: The target of this receptor is not known. No much larger clone exists at a distance of one base, and base qualities are not known.

Library preparation used 5' RACE. The sequencing machine was a NextSeq 500. To correct for sequencing error and PCR bias, the TCR library protocol tagged individual cDNA molecules with unique molecular identifiers. TCR alpha and beta chains were both sequenced, and the abundances of alpha and beta sequences in each sample were closely correlated with each other. Per the authors' processing: Decombinator V4 was used to perform V gene, J gene and CDR3 annotation of TCR sequences. TCRs were defined as expanded if a significant change between any two time points was detected under a Poisson model with p below 0.0001. TCR abundances were normalised to the total number of TCRs sequenced in each sample and reported as counts per million. TRAV1-2 paired with TRAJ12, TRAJ20 or TRAJ33 defined MAIT TCRs, while TRAV10 paired with TRAJ18 defined iNKT TCRs. VDJdb, accessed on 1 November 2021, was searched for TCRs annotated for CMV, EBV and SARS-CoV-2, and TCRs annotated for more than one antigen were excluded. Using fastp trimming at Q25 and MiXCR clonotype assembly, TCRdb reanalyzed the public sequencing data and kept in-frame beta chains. When rows share a CDR3 protein, they turn into one entry using the most common DNA and genes. V and J calls and clone size were set by TCRdb, not the authors. The sample contains under 45,000 distinct CDR3 sequences, approximately 7.2% of them found a single time. The top ten clonotypes cover over 10% of the sample.

Sequences were derived from whole blood, sampled at baseline. The sequence was obtained from an adult who was a healthcare worker with PCR-confirmed SARS-CoV-2 infection or an uninfected control (not recorded which). This receptor chain uses TRBV28 and TRBJ1-4, with the D gene not confidently named. The DNA sequence is given as TGTGCCAGCAGTTTTGGGGATGAAAAACTGTTTTTT. This encodes CASSFGDEKLFF.